The T cell receptor beta chain under discussion was sequenced for a study of blood T cell repertoires in COVID-19 (dated by TCRdb to the early 2020s). Study-level background: Samples covering the acute and convalescent phases of COVID-19 were provided by collaborators in the United States, Italy and Spain. The prospective study material was composed of cDNA or gDNA derived from T cells, B-cell-depleted T cells, or PBMCs. Deeply sampled blood TCRbeta repertoires from subjects exposed to, actively infected with, or recovered from COVID-19 were included in the dataset. The repertoires were released in a freely available public database meant as a resource for research on the immune response to SARS-CoV-2. The samples were drawn from two sources: the first 160 participants of the ongoing ImmuneRACE study, and fewer than 1,500 subjects contributed by 6 global collaborators. Sample metadata almost always included a de-identified subject ID, COVID-19 status, age in years and sex. Where HLA class I and class II types were available, the types were taken from metadata supplied by the sample provider, not from assay-based typing.

Overall study outcomes, separate from this receptor: Clinical and demographic metadata were provided uncurated, with the amount varying by source and participant.

The CDR3 sequence holds 16 residues, the cysteine and phenylalanine included. Only the CDR3 portion is preserved as DNA: 48 bases, with reading frame beginning at the first base. Each collaborating institution followed its own protocols to collect whole blood in K2EDTA tubes. For TCRbeta analysis, collaborators shipped samples in one of three forms: frozen whole blood, isolated PBMCs, or DNA extracted from either of those sample types. In the case of this clone: There is no known antigen for this receptor. No much larger clone exists at a distance of one base, and base qualities are not known.

TCRbeta CDR3 regions were amplified from genomic DNA using the immunoSEQ Assay, a bias-controlled multiplex PCR. The study's own analysis went as follows. Within the assay, amplification of reference gene primers was used to estimate how many nucleated cells each sample contained. Sequence reads were collapsed and filtered to measure the absolute abundance of every unique TCRbeta CDR3 rearrangement. Productive Simpson clonality was computed per sample as the square root of Simpson's diversity index over productive rearrangements. TCRdb mirrors the immuneACCESS table, restricted to in-frame sequences. Some clones are absent from its copies; in checked studies, under half trace to an unresolved V gene, and the reason for the others is unknown. V and J calls and clone size come straight from that table; D and trimming were deduced from the DNA. The sample includes more than 20,000 clones, with roughly 90% observed a single time. Of the sample, around 7.6% falls within the top ten clones.

Material for sequencing was peripheral blood. This receptor was taken from a human donor in a cohort sampled during active COVID-19. The sequence links TRBV21-1 to TRBJ2-7; the table's D gene call, TRBD2, was not cross checked with the DNA. TRBV21-1 is labeled a pseudogene. The bases are TGTGCCAGCAGCAAACCCTATTCAGCGGATGAATCCGAGCAGTACTTC. This gives the protein CASSKPYSADESEQYF.